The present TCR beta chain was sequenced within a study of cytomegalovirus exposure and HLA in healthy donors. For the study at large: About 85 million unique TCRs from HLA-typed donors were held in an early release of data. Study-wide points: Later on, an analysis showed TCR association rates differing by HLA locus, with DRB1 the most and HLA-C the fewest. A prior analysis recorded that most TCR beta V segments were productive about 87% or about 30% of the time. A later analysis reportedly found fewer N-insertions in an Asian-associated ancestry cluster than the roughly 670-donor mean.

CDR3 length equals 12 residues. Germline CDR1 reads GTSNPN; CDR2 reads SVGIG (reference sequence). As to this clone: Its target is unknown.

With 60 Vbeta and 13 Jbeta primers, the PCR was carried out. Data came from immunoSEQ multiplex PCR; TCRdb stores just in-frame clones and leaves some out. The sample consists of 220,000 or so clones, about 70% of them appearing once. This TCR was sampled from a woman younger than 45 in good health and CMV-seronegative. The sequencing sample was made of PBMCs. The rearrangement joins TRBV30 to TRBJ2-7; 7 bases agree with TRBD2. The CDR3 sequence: CAGEGTAYEQYF. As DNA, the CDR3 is TGTGCTGGGGAGGGGACGGCATACGAGCAGTACTTC.